This T cell receptor beta chain was sequenced during a study of cytomegalovirus exposure and HLA in healthy donors. Whole-study findings and limits: A later analysis found TCR association rates differed by HLA locus, highest for DRB1 and lowest for HLA-C. Later genetic work tied a missense DCLRE1C variant to beta-chain V and J trimming.

In regard to this clone: Its antigen is undetermined.

All the people who gave samples were healthy bone marrow donors. The CDR3 is 16 amino acids. The primer mix had 60 Vbeta and 13 Jbeta primers. The protocol was immunoSEQ multiplex PCR, while the TCRdb copy is restricted to in-frame clones and leaves out a portion. The sample holds 100,000 to 150,000 clones; roughly 80% are singletons and the top ten take around 3%. The sequence derives from a woman aged 45-59 years in good health and CMV-seronegative. The chain is built from TRBV21-1 and TRBJ1-4; TRBD1, as called in the table, went unchecked against the DNA. TRBV21-1 is labeled a pseudogene. The sequencing input was PBMCs. The CDR3 DNA reads as TGTGCCAGCCGCCGACAGGGAGTATTAACTAATGAAAAACTGTTTTTT. Protein product: CASRRQGVLTNEKLFF.